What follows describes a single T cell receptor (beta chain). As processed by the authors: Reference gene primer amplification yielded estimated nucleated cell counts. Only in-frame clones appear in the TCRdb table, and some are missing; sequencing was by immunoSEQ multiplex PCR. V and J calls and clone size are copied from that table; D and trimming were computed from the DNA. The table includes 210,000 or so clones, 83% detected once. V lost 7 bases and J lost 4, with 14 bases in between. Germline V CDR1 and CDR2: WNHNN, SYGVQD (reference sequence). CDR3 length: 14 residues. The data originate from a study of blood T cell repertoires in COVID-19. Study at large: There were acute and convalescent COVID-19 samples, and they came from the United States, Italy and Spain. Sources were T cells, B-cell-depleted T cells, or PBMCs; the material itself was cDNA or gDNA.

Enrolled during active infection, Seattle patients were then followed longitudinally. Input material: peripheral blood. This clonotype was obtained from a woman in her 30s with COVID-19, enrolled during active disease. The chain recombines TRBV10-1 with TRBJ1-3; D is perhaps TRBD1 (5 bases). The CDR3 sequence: CASTEGGDGNTIYF. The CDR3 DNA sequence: TGCGCCAGCACCGAGGGAGGGGACGGAAACACCATATATTTT.